These 5 T cell receptor beta chains were all obtained from the same sample, sequenced in a study of shared clonotypes between healthy human individuals. Assay: immunoSEQ multiplex PCR; the TCRdb copy retains only in-frame clones and omits some. This sample has 630,000 or so clones, with 95% to 98% found just once. Naive CD8 cells lacked CD45RO, underwent positive selection for CCR7 and left out terminally differentiated effector memory CD45RA+ cells. The sample was naive CD8+ T cells sorted from blood. These receptors came from a man aged 25 to 40 in good health.

A single count supports this clone. Additional DNA sequences in this sample encode the identical CDR3. The chain has TRBV7-2 and TRBJ2-1; D possibly corresponds to TRBD2 (6 bases). The germline gives CDR1 SGHTA, CDR2 FQGNSA. The length of the CDR3 is 14 residues. The ends were cut back, 3 bases at V and 4 bases at J, with 10 bases in the middle. The CDR3 loop reads CASSLGGRYNEQFF. The CDR3 nucleotides read TGTGCCAGCAGCTTGGGGGGAAGGTACAATGAGCAGTTCTTC.

The chain has TRBV7-6 and TRBJ2-2; the D is unclear. V was cut by 5 bases and J by 5 bases, with 9 bases left in between. From germline, CDR1 is SGHVS and CDR2 FNYEAQ. The CDR3 is 13 residues long. CDR3 DNA sequence: TGTGCCAGCAGCCGGTTGGGAACCGGGGAGCTGTTTTTT. As protein: CASSRLGTGELFF. Together with reference TRBV7-6 and TRBJ2-2, the CDR3 gives the full variable domain: GAGVSQSPRYKVTKRGQDVALRCDPISGHVSLYWYRQALGQGPEFLTYFNYEAQQDKSGLPNDRFSAERPEGSISTLTIQRTEQRDSAMYRCASSRLGTGELFFGEGSRLTVL.

The rearrangement uses TRBV27 and TRBJ2-4; 10 bases line up with TRBD2. The CDR3 contains 14 residues. With V trimmed by 6 bases and J by 7 bases, 6 bases remained unmatched. The germline gives CDR1 MNHEY, CDR2 SMNVEV (reference sequence). The CDR3 DNA follows: TGTGCCAGCAGGGTATCTAGCGGGAGTAACATTCAGTACTTC. This gives the protein CASRVSSGSNIQYF.

The chain has TRBV4-1 and TRBJ2-2; TRBD1 is a possible D gene (6 bases). Germline lookup yields CDR1 MGHRA and CDR2 YSYEKL. Trimming took off 5 bases at V and 6 bases at J, with 10 bases between the two ends. This CDR3 comprises 13 residues. This CDR3 is CASSTQGSGELFF. The CDR3 DNA is TGCGCCAGCAGCACACAGGGATCCGGGGAGCTGTTTTTT.

The chain recombines TRBV11-2 with TRBJ2-2; D might be TRBD1 (6 bases). CDR1 SGHAT and CDR2 FQNNGV come from the germline V gene. Trimming left V 5 bases short and J 2 bases short, with 15 bases between. This CDR3 spans 16 amino acids. DNA for the CDR3: TGTGCCAGCAGCACGCTGGACAGCAGCAACACCGGGGAGCTGTTTTTT. This gives the protein CASSTLDSSNTGELFF.